This entry is about one TCR beta chain. A second roughly 6 to 11 cycle PCR used barcoded and J-beta primers. TCRdb redid the calling of the 5' RACE reads with MiXCR, one entry per CDR3 protein. The sample has 1.8 million or so distinct CDR3 sequences, more than 35% seen once. This sample is part of a study of blood T cells in healthy people across ages. V was pared by 2 bases and J by 12 bases, with 11 bases between. The germline gives CDR1 MGHRA, CDR2 YSYEKL. This CDR3 comprises 12 residues. Per sample, at least 5 micrograms of total RNA were extracted. This chain connects TRBV4-1 to TRBJ1-5; D is undetermined. The TCR sequence derives from a human donor in good health. The specimen sequenced was blood. The CDR3 nucleotides are TGCGCCAGCAGCCAACCCAGAGGAAACCAGCATTTT. Residues: CASSQPRGNQHF.